A selection of T cell receptor beta chains follows, all from one sample in a study of shared clonotypes between healthy human individuals. This table comes from immunoSEQ multiplex PCR, and its TCRdb copy is limited to in-frame clones, with some not included. Among about 2.2 million clones listed, 85% to 95% were seen once. Sequencing used naive CD8+ T cells from PBMCs. The receptors stem from a man in his late teens or twenties in good health. Some clones in this sample may be carry-over from other donors' samples. The CDR3 runs from the conserved cysteine through the conserved F or W. D genes are given only for firm matches. Clone size is stated in some rows and not others, as once, few, many or a class when expanded.

TRBD1,.,TRBV9,TRBJ2-7,TGTGCCAGCAGCGTAGGGGACAGGGCGGGAGAGCAGTACTTC,CASSVGDRAGEQYF
.,.,TRBV9,TRBJ2-7,TGTGCCAGCAGCGCGGGGGTCAACGAGCAGTACTTC,CASSAGVNEQYF
TRBD2,once,TRBV11-2,TRBJ2-6,TGTGCCAGCAGCTGGCCCGGGGGGGCTGGGGCCAACGTCCTGACTTTC,CASSWPGGAGANVLTF
TRBD2,.,TRBV9,TRBJ2-7,TGTGCCAGCAGCGTAGGTTCCGGGACTAGCGGCTACGAGCAGTACTTC,CASSVGSGTSGYEQYF
.,.,TRBV2,TRBJ1-1,TGTGCCAGCCTTTGGGAGGGGCCTAAGAACACTGAAGCTTTCTTT,CASLWEGPKNTEAFF
TRBD1,.,TRBV7-3,TRBJ1-2,TGTGCCAGCAGCTTAACGCGTCAGGGGGCGTTTCTAGGCTACACCTTC,CASSLTRQGAFLGYTF
.,.,TRBV5-6,TRBJ2-1,TGTGCCAGCATCCTATCAGGGTTCTACAATGAGCAGTTCTTC,CASILSGFYNEQFF
TRBD2,.,TRBV9,TRBJ2-1,TGTGCCAGCAGCGTCTCCGGGACTAGCGCCAATGAGCAGTTCTTC,CASSVSGTSANEQFF
TRBD2,once,TRBV7-2,TRBJ2-7,TGTGCCAGCAGCTTAGATTCTAGCGGGAGAGTGCAGCAGTACTTC,CASSLDSSGRVQQYF
.,once,TRBV7-9,TRBJ2-1,TGTGCCAGCAGCTTAGGGCCCGGGATCGATGAGCAGTTCTTC,CASSLGPGIDEQFF
.,once,TRBV5-4,TRBJ2-5,TGTGCCAGCAGCCCGGGCGTCGGTGGGTTCCAAGAGACCCAGTACTTC,CASSPGVGGFQETQYF
TRBD1,few,TRBV27,TRBJ1-2,TGTGCCAGTCGACAGGGTTGGGGCTACACCTTC,CASRQGWGYTF
.,.,TRBV28,TRBJ1-2,TGTGCCAGCAGTCCCCCGGGACAAGCTAGGTATGGCTACACCTTC,CASSPPGQARYGYTF